This T cell receptor beta chain was documented in a study of human T cells and chemical hapten exposure. It was from unfractionated whole blood that total RNA was extracted. This clonotype was counted at least ten times. V was cut by 5 bases and J by 4 bases, with 14 bases left in between. The CDR3 consists of 14 residues. The V gene's germline CDR1 is MDHEN and CDR2 SYDVKM. TCRdb itself ran the 5' RACE reads through MiXCR, one entry per CDR3 protein. The table lists 110,000 to 150,000 distinct CDR3 sequences, around 4% of them singletons, with about 1.3% in the top ten. This chain links TRBV28 with TRBJ1-1, with a possible D match to TRBD1 (5 bases). This TCR was sampled from a female donor in good health. CDR3 sequence: CASSAPAGGTEAFF. The CDR3 DNA is TGTGCCAGCAGTGCCCCGGCCGGGGGCACTGAAGCTTTCTTT.